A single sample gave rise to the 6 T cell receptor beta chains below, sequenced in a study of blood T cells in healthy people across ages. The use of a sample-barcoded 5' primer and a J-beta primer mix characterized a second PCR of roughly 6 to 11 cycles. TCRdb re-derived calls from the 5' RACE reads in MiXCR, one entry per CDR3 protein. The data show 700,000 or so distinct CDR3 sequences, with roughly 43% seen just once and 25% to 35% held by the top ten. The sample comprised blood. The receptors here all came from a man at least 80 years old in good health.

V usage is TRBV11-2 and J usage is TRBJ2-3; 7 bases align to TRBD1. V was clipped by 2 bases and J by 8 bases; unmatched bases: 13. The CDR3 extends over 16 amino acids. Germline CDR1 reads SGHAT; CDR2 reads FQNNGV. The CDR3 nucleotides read TGTGCCAGCAGCTTAAGGTCTGACAGGGTATCGGGTACGCAGTATTTT. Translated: CASSLRSDRVSGTQYF.

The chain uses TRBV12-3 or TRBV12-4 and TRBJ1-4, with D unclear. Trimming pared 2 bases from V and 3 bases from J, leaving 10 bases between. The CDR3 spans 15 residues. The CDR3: CASSLQLGANEKLFF. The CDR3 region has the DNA TGTGCCAGCAGTTTACAGCTTGGGGCTAATGAAAAACTGTTTTTT.

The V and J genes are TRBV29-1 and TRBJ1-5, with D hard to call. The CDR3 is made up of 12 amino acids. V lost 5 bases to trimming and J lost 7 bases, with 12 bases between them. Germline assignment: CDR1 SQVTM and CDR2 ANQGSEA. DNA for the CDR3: TGCAGCGTTCTCGGATCGGGACAGCCCCAGCATTTT. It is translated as CSVLGSGQPQHF.

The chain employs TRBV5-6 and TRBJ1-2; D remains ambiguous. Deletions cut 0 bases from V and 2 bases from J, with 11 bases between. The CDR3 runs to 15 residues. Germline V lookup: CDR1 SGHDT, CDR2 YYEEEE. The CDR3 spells CASSLAGFSNYGYTF. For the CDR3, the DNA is TGTGCCAGCAGCTTGGCGGGGTTTTCGAACTATGGCTACACCTTC. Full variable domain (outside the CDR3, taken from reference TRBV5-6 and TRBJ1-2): DAGVTQSPTHLIKTRGQQVTLRCSPKSGHDTVSWYQQALGQGPQFIFQYYEEEERQRGNFPDRFSGHQFPNYSSELNVNALLLGDSALYLCASSLAGFSNYGYTFGSGTRLTVV.

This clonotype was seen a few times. In nucleotides, the CDR3 is TGTGCCAGCTCACCCCGGGACAGGGAGACCCAGTACTTC. Protein sequence: CASSPRDRETQYF. This chain uses TRBV18 with TRBJ2-5; 8 positions match TRBD1. V shed 3 bases and J 5 bases; nucleotides not matched to a gene: 2. The germline CDR1 and CDR2 sequences are KGHSH and LQKENI. This CDR3 has 13 amino acids.

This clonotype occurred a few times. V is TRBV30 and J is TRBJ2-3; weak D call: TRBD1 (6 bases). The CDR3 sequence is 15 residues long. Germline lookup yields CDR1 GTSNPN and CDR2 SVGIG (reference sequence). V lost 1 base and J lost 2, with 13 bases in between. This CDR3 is CAWSAYTGPTDTQYF. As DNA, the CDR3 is TGTGCCTGGAGTGCTTACACAGGGCCCACAGATACGCAGTATTTT.